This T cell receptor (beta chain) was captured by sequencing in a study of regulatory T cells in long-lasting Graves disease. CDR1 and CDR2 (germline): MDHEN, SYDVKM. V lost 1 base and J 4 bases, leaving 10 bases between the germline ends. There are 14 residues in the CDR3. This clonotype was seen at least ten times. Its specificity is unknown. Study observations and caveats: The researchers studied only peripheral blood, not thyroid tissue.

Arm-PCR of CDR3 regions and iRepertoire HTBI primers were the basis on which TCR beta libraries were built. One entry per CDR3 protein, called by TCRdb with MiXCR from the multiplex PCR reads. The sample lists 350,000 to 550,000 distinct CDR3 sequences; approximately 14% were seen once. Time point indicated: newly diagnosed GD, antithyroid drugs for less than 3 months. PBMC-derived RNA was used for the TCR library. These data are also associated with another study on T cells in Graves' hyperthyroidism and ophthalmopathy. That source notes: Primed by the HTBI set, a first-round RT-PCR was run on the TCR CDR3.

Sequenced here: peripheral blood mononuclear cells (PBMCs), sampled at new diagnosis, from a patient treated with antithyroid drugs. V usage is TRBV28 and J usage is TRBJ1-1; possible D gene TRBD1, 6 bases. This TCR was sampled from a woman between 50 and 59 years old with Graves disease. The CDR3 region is CASSLSGVGTEAFF. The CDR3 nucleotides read TGTGCCAGCAGTTTATCAGGGGTGGGCACTGAAGCTTTCTTT.